These T cell receptor beta chains were read from a single sample in a study of cytomegalovirus exposure and HLA in healthy donors. Libraries were prepared by immunoSEQ multiplex PCR; TCRdb keeps only in-frame clonotypes and omits some of them. This sample carries some 290,000 clones, roughly 87% of them seen once, and the ten largest clones take 0.9% to 1%. Sequenced: PBMCs. Receptors were obtained from a man aged 25 to 40 in good health and CMV-seronegative. The CDR3 runs from the conserved cysteine through the conserved F or W. The D gene is left open where the match is weak. A clone size is listed for some rows: how often the clone was seen (once, few, many), or a class if it is expanded.

J,size,V,D,CDR3,DNA
TRBJ2-3,NA,TRBV5-1,NA,CASTSGVSSTDTQYF,TGCGCCAGCACCTCAGGGGTATCAAGCACAGATACGCAGTATTTT
TRBJ2-1,NA,TRBV7-9,NA,CASSLESRVGNEQFF,TGTGCCAGCAGCTTAGAATCGAGGGTCGGGAATGAGCAGTTCTTC
TRBJ1-6,NA,TRBV11-2,TRBD1,CASSTRTGANSPLHF,TGTGCCAGCAGCACCCGGACAGGGGCCAATTCACCCCTCCACTTT
TRBJ2-1,NA,TRBV6-5,NA,CASSQTGSSYNEQFF,TGTGCCAGCAGTCAAACAGGGAGCTCCTACAATGAGCAGTTCTTC
TRBJ1-1,NA,TRBV5-4,NA,CASSLAQGEAFF,TGTGCCAGCAGCTTGGCTCAGGGTGAAGCTTTCTTT
TRBJ1-1,NA,TRBV11-2,NA,CASSLVLLGSEAFF,TGTGCCAGCAGCTTAGTGCTCCTGGGCTCTGAAGCTTTCTTT
TRBJ1-1,NA,TRBV4-1,NA,CASSQLQGIYTEAFF,TGCGCCAGCAGCCAACTTCAGGGGATCTACACTGAAGCTTTCTTT
TRBJ1-4,NA,TRBV7-9,NA,CASSLAPGGEKLFF,TGTGCCAGCAGCTTAGCTCCGGGGGGGGAAAAACTGTTTTTT
TRBJ2-3,NA,TRBV5-1,TRBD2,CASSFSGASTDTQYF,TGCGCCAGCAGCTTTAGCGGGGCTAGCACAGATACGCAGTATTTT
TRBJ1-6,NA,TRBV6-5,TRBD1,CASSESGQGSPLHF,TGTGCCAGCAGTGAATCGGGACAGGGGTCACCCCTCCACTTT
TRBJ2-3,few,TRBV6-5,NA,CASSRGRGRTDTQYF,TGTGCCAGCAGTAGGGGGAGGGGCCGCACAGATACGCAGTATTTT
TRBJ1-5,NA,TRBV19,NA,CASSIEAGANQPQHF,TGTGCCAGTAGTATAGAAGCAGGGGCAAATCAGCCCCAGCATTTT
TRBJ1-2,NA,TRBV7-2,NA,CASSPRVGGYTF,TGTGCCAGCAGCCCCAGGGTTGGTGGCTACACCTTC
TRBJ1-5,NA,TRBV5-6,NA,CASSLGAYQPQHF,TGTGCCAGCAGCTTGGGAGCTTATCAGCCCCAGCATTTT
TRBJ1-1,NA,TRBV4-1,NA,CASSYQGSDTEAFF,TGCGCCAGCAGCTACCAGGGGTCTGACACTGAAGCTTTCTTT
TRBJ2-3,NA,TRBV5-1,TRBD2,CASSLAREADTQYF,TGCGCCAGCAGCTTGGCCCGGGAGGCAGATACGCAGTATTTT
TRBJ1-2,NA,TRBV7-2,TRBD1,CASSPGTDSSGYTF,TGTGCCAGCAGCCCTGGGACAGATTCGTCTGGCTACACCTTC
TRBJ1-1,NA,TRBV7-8,TRBD1,CASSAQGAGMNTEAFF,TGTGCCAGCAGCGCTCAGGGGGCTGGTATGAACACTGAAGCTTTCTTT
TRBJ1-5,NA,TRBV19,NA,CASSIAGEGHQPQHF,TGTGCCAGTAGTATAGCCGGAGAGGGCCATCAGCCCCAGCATTTT
TRBJ2-1,once,TRBV7-2,TRBD2,CASSPRTSGGPYNEQFF,TGTGCCAGCAGCCCAAGGACTAGCGGGGGCCCATACAATGAGCAGTTCTTC
TRBJ2-4,NA,TRBV10-1,NA,CASSEQGLAKNIQYF,TGCGCCAGCAGTGAGCAGGGGTTGGCCAAAAACATTCAGTACTTC
TRBJ2-1,once,TRBV5-1,NA,CASSLASLQGAYNEQFF,TGCGCCAGCAGCTTGGCCTCTCTCCAGGGCGCTTACAATGAGCAGTTCTTC
TRBJ1-3,NA,TRBV19,NA,CASSLQGTTGNTIYF,TGTGCCAGTAGTCTCCAGGGGACCACTGGAAACACCATATATTTT